This T cell receptor (beta chain) was captured by sequencing in a study of blood T cell repertoires in COVID-19. Study overall: Collection of acute and convalescent COVID-19 samples took place in the United States, Italy and Spain. T cells, B-cell-depleted T cells, or PBMCs provided the cDNA or gDNA that served as material.

Study processing details: Researchers report that nucleated cell counts were estimated from reference gene primer amplification. Sequencing was performed with immunoSEQ multiplex PCR; in TCRdb, only in-frame clones are kept and a portion is missing. Clonal size and the V and J genes are those of that table, whereas D and trimming came from the DNA. The sample carries some 260,000 clones, 70% to 75% recorded once. The sample consisted of peripheral blood. The clonotype was recovered from a woman older than 75 with acute or convalescent COVID-19.

The DNA of the CDR3 is TGTGCCAGCAGGGCAGGGCCAGAGACCCAGTACTTC. Encoded protein: CASRAGPETQYF. This chain links TRBV3-1 (or the pseudogene TRBV3-2) with TRBJ2-5; D perhaps matches TRBD1 (5 bases). CDR1 is LGHDT and CDR2 is YNNKEL in the germline V gene (reference sequence). The V end lost 6 bases, the J end lost 4 bases, and 9 bases lay between the germline ends. CDR3 length: 12 amino acids.